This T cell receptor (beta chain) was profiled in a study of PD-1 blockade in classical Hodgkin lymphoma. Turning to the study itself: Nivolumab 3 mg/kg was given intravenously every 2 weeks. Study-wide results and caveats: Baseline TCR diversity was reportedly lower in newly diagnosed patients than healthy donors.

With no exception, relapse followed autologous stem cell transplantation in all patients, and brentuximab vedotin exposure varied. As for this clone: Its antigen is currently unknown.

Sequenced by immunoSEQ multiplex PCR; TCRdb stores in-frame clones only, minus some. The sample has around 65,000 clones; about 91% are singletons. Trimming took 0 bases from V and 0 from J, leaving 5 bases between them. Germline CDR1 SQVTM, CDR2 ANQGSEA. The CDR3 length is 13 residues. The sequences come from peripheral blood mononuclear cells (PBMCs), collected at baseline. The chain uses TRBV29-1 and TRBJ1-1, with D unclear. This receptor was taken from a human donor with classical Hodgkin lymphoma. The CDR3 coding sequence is TGCAGCGTTGAAGACGGGTTGAACACTGAAGCTTTCTTT. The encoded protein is CSVEDGLNTEAFF.